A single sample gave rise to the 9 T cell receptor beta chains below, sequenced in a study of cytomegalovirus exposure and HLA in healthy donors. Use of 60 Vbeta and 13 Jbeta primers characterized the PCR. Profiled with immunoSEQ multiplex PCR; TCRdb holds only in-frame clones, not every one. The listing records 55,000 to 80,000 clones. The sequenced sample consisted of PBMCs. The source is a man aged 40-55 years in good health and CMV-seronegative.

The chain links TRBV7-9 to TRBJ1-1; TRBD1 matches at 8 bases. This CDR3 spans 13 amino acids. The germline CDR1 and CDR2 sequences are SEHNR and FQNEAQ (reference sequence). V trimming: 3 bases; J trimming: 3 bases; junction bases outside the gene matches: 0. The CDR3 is CASSLTGDTEAFF. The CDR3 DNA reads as TGTGCCAGCAGCTTGACAGGGGACACTGAAGCTTTCTTT. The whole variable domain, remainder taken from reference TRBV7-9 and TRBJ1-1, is DTGVSQNPRHKITKRGQNVTFRCDPISEHNRLYWYRQTLGQGPEFLTYFQNEAQLEKSRLLSDRFSAERPKGSFSTLEIQRTEQGDSAMYLCASSLTGDTEAFFGQGTRLTVV.

CDR3 region: CASSYSSLGGDSPLHF. DNA of the CDR3: TGTGCCAGCAGTTACTCGAGTCTGGGAGGGGATTCACCCCTCCACTTT. The chain carries TRBV6-5 and TRBJ1-6; possibly TRBD1 for D (5 bases). Germline loops: CDR1 MNHEY, CDR2 SVGAGI. V gave up 0 bases and J gave up 8 bases, with 14 bases separating them. The CDR3 sequence is 16 residues long.

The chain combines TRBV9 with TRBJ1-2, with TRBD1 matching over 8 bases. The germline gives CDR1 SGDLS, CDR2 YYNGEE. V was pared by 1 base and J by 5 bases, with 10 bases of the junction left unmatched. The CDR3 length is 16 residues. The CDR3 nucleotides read TGTGCCAGCAGCGTAACGGACAGGGAGGGGCCTTATGGCTACACCTTC. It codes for CASSVTDREGPYGYTF. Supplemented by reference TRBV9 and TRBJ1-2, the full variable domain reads DSGVTQTPKHLITATGQRVTLRCSPRSGDLSVYWYQQSLDQGLQFLIQYYNGEERAKGNILERFSAQQFPDLHSELNLSSLELGDSALYFCASSVTDREGPYGYTFGSGTRLTVV.

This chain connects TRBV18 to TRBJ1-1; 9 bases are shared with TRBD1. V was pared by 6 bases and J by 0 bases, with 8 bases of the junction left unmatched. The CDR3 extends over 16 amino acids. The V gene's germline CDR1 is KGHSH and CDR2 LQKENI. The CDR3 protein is CASSPRTGDLNTEAFF. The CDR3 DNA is TGTGCCAGCTCGCCTCGGACAGGGGACTTGAACACTGAAGCTTTCTTT.

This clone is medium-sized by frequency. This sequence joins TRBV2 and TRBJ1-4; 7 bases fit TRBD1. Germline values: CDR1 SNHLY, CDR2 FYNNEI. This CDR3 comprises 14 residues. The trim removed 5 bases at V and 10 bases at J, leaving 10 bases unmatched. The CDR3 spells CASSYSGGPRKLFF. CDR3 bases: TGTGCCAGCAGTTATTCAGGGGGGCCCCGAAAACTGTTTTTT. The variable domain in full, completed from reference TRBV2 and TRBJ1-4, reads EPEVTQTPSHQVTQMGQEVILRCVPISNHLYFYWYRQILGQKVEFLVSFYNNEISEKSEIFDDQFSVERPDGSNFTLKIRSTKLEDSAMYFCASSYSGGPRKLFFGSGTQLSVL.

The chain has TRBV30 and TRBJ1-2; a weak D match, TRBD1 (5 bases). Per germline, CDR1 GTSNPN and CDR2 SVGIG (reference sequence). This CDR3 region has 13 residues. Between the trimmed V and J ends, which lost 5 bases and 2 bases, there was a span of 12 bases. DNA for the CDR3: TGTGCCTGGGCCCTTGACAGCAACTATGGCTACACCTTC. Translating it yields CAWALDSNYGYTF.

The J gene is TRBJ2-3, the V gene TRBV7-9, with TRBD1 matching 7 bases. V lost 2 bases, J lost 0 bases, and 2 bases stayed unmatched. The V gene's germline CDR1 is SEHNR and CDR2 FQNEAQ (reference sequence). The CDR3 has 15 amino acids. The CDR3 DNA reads TGTGCCAGCAGCTTATCGGGACAGAGCACAGATACGCAGTATTTT. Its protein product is CASSLSGQSTDTQYF. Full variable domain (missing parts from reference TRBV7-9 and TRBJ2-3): DTGVSQNPRHKITKRGQNVTFRCDPISEHNRLYWYRQTLGQGPEFLTYFQNEAQLEKSRLLSDRFSAERPKGSFSTLEIQRTEQGDSAMYLCASSLSGQSTDTQYFGPGTRLTVL.

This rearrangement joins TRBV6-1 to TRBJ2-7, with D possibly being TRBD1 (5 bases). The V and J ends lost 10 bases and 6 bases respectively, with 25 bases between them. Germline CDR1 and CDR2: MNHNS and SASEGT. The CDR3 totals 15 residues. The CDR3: CATERTQGGIGEQYF. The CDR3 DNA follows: TGTGCCACAGAAAGGACCCAGGGCGGCATTGGCGAGCAGTACTTC.

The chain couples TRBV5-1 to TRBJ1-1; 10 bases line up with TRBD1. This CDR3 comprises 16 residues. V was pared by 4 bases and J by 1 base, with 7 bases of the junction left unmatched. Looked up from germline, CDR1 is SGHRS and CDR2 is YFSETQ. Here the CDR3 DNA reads TGCGCCAGCAGCATTGACAGGGGGCTTGGGAACACTGAAGCTTTCTTT. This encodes CASSIDRGLGNTEAFF.